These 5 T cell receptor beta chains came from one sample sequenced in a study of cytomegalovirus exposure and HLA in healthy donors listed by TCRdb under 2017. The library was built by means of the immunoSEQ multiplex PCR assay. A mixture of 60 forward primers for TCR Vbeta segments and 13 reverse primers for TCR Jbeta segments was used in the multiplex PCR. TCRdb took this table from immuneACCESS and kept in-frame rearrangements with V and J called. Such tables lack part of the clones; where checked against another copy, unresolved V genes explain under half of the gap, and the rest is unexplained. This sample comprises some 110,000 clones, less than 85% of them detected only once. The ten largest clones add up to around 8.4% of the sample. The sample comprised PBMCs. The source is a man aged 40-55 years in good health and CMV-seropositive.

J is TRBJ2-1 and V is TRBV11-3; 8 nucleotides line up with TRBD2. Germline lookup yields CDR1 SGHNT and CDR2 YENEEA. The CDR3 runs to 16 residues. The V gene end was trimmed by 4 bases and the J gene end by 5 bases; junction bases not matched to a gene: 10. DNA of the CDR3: TGTGCCAGCAGCTCTCGAGCGGGAGTGAAAGACAATGAGCAGTTCTTC. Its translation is CASSSRAGVKDNEQFF.

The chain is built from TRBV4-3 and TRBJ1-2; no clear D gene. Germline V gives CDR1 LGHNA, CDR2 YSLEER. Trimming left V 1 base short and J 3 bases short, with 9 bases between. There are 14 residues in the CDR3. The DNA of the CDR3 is TGCGCCAGCAGCCAAGGGACGGGAGACTATGGCTACACCTTC. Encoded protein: CASSQGTGDYGYTF.

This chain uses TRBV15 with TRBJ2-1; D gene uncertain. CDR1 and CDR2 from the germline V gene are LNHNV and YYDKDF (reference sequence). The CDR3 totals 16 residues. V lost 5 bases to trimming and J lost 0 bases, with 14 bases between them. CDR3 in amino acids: CATSGRLGSSYNEQFF. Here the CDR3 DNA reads TGTGCCACCAGCGGCCGGCTAGGAAGCTCCTACAATGAGCAGTTCTTC. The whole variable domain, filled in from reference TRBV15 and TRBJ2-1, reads DAMVIQNPRYQVTQFGKPVTLSCSQTLNHNVMYWYQQKSSQAPKLLFHYYDKDFNNEADTPDNFQSRRPNTSFCFLDIRSPGLGDTAMYLCATSGRLGSSYNEQFFGPGTRLTVL.

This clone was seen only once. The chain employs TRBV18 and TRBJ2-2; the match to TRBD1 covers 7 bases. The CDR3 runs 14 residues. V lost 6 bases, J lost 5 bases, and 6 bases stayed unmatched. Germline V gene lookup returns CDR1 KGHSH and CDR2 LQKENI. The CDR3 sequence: CASSSDRDTGELFF. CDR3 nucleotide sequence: TGTGCCAGCTCCTCCGACAGGGATACCGGGGAGCTGTTTTTT.

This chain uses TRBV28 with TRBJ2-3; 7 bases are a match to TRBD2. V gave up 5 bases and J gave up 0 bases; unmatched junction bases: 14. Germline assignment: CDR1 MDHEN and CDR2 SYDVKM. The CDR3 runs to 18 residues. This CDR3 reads CASSDLGEGRGSTDTQYF. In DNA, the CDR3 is TGTGCCAGCAGTGACTTGGGGGAGGGCCGGGGGAGCACAGATACGCAGTATTTT.